The 6 T cell receptor beta chains given below trace back to one sample, sequenced in a study of T cell responses to AZD1222 COVID-19 vaccine. The repertoire was sequenced with immunoSEQ multiplex PCR; TCRdb's copy has only in-frame clones and lacks some. The sample includes 43,000 or so clones, about 90% seen only once; the top ten take 37%. This specimen consisted of peripheral blood, obtained 28 days after the second AZD1222 dose. Receptor source: an adult who received the AZD1222 COVID-19 vaccine.

The chain has TRBV7-9 and TRBJ1-1, with 12 bases fitting TRBD1. Germline-derived CDR1 and CDR2 are SEHNR and FQNEAQ (reference sequence). There are 19 residues in the CDR3. The V and J ends lost 6 bases and 4 bases, in that order; junction bases with no gene match: 18. The chain's CDR3 is CASSYPRPGQGARGTEAFF. For the CDR3, the DNA is TGTGCCAGCAGTTACCCCAGACCGGGACAGGGGGCCCGGGGCACTGAAGCTTTCTTT.

The CDR3 spells CASSPAWRYTQYF. The CDR3 DNA sequence: TGTGCCAGCAGCCCCGCTTGGCGGTATACGCAGTATTTT. V gene TRBV3-1 (or the pseudogene TRBV3-2) combines with J gene TRBJ2-3; no clear D gene. V lost 4 bases and J 7 bases, leaving 12 bases between the germline ends. The germline gives CDR1 LGHDT, CDR2 YNNKEL (reference sequence). This CDR3 is 13 amino acids long.

This chain uses TRBV6-5 with TRBJ2-7, with TRBD1 matching 8 bases. Unmatched junction bases numbered 6, after V lost 9 bases and J lost 5 bases. The germline V gene encodes CDR1 MNHEY and CDR2 SVGAGI. This CDR3 has 12 residues. CDR3 in amino acids: CASNGQGHEQYF. The CDR3 DNA is TGTGCCAGTAACGGACAGGGCCACGAGCAGTACTTC.

The chain uses TRBV7-9 and TRBJ1-1, with 7 bases aligning to TRBD1. CDR3 length equals 14 residues. Germline assignment: CDR1 SEHNR and CDR2 FQNEAQ (reference sequence). The junction had 13 bases not matched to a gene; V was cut back by 5 bases and J by 10 bases. The DNA for the CDR3 is TGTGCCAGCAGCCCTGGTGACAGGGCCCTTAGAGCTTTCTTT. Protein: CASSPGDRALRAFF.

This chain joins TRBV28 and TRBJ1-1; unclear D gene. This CDR3 is 12 amino acids long. Germline lookup yields CDR1 MDHEN and CDR2 SYDVKM. Trimming cost V 6 bases and J 4 bases, with 9 bases left between them. The CDR3 sequence is CASSRQPTEAFF. As DNA, the CDR3 is TGTGCCAGCAGCCGACAACCCACTGAAGCTTTCTTT.

The chain's CDR3 is CASSWEGNTEAFF. CDR3 in DNA: TGCGCCAGCTCTTGGGAGGGGAACACTGAAGCTTTCTTT. This chain links TRBV5-1 with TRBJ1-1, with D uncertain. The CDR3 extends over 13 amino acids. Per the germline V gene, CDR1 is SGHRS and CDR2 is YFSETQ. Trimming left V 7 bases short and J 1 base short, with 11 bases between.